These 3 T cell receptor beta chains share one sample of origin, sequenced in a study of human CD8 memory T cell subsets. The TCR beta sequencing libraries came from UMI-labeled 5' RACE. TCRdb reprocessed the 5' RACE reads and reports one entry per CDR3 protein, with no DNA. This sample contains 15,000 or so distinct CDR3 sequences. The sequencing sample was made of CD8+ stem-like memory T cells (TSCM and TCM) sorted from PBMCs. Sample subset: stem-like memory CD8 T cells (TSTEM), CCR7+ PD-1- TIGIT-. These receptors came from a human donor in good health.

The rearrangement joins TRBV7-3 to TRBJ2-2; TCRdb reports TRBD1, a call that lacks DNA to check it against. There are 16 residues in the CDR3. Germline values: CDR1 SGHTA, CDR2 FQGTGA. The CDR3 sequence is CASSLKVTGNTGELFF.

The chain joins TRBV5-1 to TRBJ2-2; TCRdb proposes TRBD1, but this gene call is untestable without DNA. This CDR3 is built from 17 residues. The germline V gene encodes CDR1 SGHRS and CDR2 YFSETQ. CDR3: CASSLFVVAGATGELFF.

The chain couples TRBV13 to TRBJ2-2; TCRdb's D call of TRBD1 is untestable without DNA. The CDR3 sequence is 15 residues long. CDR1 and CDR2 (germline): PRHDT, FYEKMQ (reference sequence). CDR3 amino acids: CASSLRQGAAGELFF.